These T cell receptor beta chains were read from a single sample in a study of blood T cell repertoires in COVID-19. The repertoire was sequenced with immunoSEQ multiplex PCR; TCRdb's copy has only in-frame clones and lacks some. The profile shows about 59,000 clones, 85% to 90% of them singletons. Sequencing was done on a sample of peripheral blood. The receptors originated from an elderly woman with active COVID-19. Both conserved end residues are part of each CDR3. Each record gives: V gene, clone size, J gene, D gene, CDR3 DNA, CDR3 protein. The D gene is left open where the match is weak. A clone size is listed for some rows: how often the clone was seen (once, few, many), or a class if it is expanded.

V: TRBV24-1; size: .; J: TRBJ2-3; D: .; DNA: TGTGCCACCAGTTCCCAGGACACAGATACGCAGTATTTT; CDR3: CATSSQDTDTQYF
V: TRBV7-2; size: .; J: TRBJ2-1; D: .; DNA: TGTGCCAGCAGCTTAGAACAAACCAACAATGAGCAGTTCTTC; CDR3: CASSLEQTNNEQFF
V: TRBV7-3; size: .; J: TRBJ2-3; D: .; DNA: TGTGCCAGCAGCCCGAGTGCCTTGCGGGATACGCAGTATTTT; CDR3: CASSPSALRDTQYF
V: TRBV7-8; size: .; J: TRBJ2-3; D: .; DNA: TGTGCCAGCAGCTTAGCGGATCGAGGCAGGGCGCAGTATTTT; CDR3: CASSLADRGRAQYF
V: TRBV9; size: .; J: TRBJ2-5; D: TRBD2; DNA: TGTGCCAGCAGCCTTAGAGCGGGGGGGACGGCGGAGACCCAGTACTTC; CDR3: CASSLRAGGTAETQYF
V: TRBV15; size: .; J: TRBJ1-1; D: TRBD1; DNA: TGTGCCACCAGCAGAGGGGACAGGGGAACCACTGAAGCTTTCTTT; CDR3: CATSRGDRGTTEAFF
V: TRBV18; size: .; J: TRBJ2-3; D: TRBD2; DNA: TGTGCCAGCTCACCCCCTTGGGGGGGGGATACGCAGTATTTT; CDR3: CASSPPWGGDTQYF
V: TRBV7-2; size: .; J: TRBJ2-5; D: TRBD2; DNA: TGTGCCAGCAGCTTAGCACTAGCGGGGGGCCAAGAGACCCAGTACTTC; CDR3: CASSLALAGGQETQYF
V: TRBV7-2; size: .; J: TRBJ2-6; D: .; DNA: TGTGCCAGCAGTTCGGAGCGGGCCAACGTCCTGACTTTC; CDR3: CASSSERANVLTF
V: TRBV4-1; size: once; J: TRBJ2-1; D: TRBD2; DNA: TGCGCCAGCAGCCAATTCGCTAGCGGGGGGTTTTACAATGAGCAGTTCTTC; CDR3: CASSQFASGGFYNEQFF
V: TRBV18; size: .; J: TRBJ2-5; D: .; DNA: TGTGCCAGCTCACCACCCAGTACCGAGACCCAGTACTTC; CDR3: CASSPPSTETQYF
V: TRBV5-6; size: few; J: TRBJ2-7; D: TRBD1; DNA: TGTGCCAGCAGCTTGACAGGGGTGATCTACGAGCAGTACTTC; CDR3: CASSLTGVIYEQYF